This T cell receptor beta chain appears in the sequencing data of a study of human T cells and chemical hapten exposure. Whole-study findings and limits: Significantly more large CDR3 similarity clusters arose among expanded TCRs than among controls.

This clonotype has at least ten counts. What it binds is unknown. MiXCR, run by TCRdb on the RACE reads, gives a single entry per CDR3 protein. Of 80,000 to 95,000 distinct CDR3 sequences in the sample, around 9.6% are singletons; the top ten hold less than 4.5%. The CDR3 sequence is 15 residues long. Germline V CDR1 and CDR2: SEHNR, FQNEAQ (reference sequence). V shed 3 bases and J shed 4 bases, with 13 bases lying between them. Time point of the sample: pre-sensitization, week 0. The treatment was: therapeutic diphenylcyclopropenone sensitization with weekly scalp DPC. This receptor was obtained from a middle-aged woman with alopecia areata. Some clones in this sample may be carry-over from other donors' samples. The chain is built from TRBV7-9 and TRBJ1-5; D uncertain. The sample here was whole blood, taken in connection with sensitization to the hapten diphenylcyclopropenone (DPC). This chain's CDR3 is CASSFSGGSNQPQHF. In nucleotides, the CDR3 is TGTGCCAGCAGCTTCTCTGGAGGTTCGAATCAGCCCCAGCATTTT.